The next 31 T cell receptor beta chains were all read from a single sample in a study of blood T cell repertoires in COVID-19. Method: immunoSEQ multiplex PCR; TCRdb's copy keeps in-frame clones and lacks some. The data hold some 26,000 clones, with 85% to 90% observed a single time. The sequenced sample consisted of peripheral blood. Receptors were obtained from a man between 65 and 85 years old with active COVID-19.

The CDR3 DNA follows: TGTGCCAGCAGCCAAGATGCGGGGACAGGGTATGGCTACACCTTC. It yields the protein CASSQDAGTGYGYTF. The genes are TRBV3-1 (or the pseudogene TRBV3-2) and TRBJ1-2; TRBD1 agrees at 9 bases. Germline CDR1 and CDR2: LGHDT and YNNKEL (reference sequence). This CDR3 has 15 amino acids. The V and J ends lost 0 bases and 5 bases, in that order; junction bases with no gene match: 4.

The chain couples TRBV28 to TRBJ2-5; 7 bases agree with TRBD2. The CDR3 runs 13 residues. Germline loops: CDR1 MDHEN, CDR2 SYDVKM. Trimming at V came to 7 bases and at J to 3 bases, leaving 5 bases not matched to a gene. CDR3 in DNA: TGTGCCAGCACTATGGGAGGGGAAGAGACCCAGTACTTC. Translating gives CASTMGGEETQYF.

The CDR3, as DNA: TGTGCCTGGAGTGTACTGGGAGTAAGCACAGATACGCAGTATTTT. It translates to CAWSVLGVSTDTQYF. The gene calls are TRBV30 and TRBJ2-3, with D possibly TRBD2 on 5 matching bases. Germline V gene sequence: CDR1 GTSNPN, CDR2 SVGIG (reference sequence). This CDR3 comprises 15 residues. V was clipped by 0 bases and J by 0 bases, with 10 bases between them.

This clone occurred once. CDR3 residues: CASSLTGTGAYEQYF. CDR3 in DNA: TGCGCCAGCAGCTTAACCGGGACAGGGGCCTACGAGCAGTACTTC. This sequence joins TRBV5-1 and TRBJ2-7; TRBD1 agrees at 10 bases. The germline gives CDR1 SGHRS, CDR2 YFSETQ. The CDR3 covers 15 residues. With V trimmed by 2 bases and J by 2 bases, 4 bases remained unmatched.

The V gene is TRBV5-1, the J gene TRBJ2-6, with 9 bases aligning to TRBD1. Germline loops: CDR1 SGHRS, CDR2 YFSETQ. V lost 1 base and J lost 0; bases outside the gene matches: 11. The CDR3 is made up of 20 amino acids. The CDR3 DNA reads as TGCGCCAGCAGCTTGTCGGGACAGGGTATTATCAGCTCTGGGGCCAACGTCCTGACTTTC. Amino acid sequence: CASSLSGQGIISSGANVLTF.

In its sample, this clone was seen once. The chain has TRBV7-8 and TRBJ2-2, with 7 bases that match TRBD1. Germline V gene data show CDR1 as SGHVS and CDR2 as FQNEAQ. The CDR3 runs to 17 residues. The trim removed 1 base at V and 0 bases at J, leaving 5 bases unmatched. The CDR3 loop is CASSLGGRGTNTGELFF. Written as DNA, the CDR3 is TGTGCCAGCAGCTTAGGGGGCAGGGGGACGAACACCGGGGAGCTGTTTTTT.

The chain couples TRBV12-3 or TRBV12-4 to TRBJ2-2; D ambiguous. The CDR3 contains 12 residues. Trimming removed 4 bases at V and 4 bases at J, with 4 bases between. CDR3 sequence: CASSSGTGELFF. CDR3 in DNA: TGTGCCAGCAGTTCGGGCACCGGGGAGCTGTTTTTT.

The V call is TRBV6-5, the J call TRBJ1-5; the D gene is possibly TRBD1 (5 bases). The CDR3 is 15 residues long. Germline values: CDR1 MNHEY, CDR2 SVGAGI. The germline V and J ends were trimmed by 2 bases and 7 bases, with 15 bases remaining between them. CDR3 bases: TGTGCCAGCAGTTACGCCTGGGGAGGGGAACAGCCCCAGCATTTT. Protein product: CASSYAWGGEQPQHF.

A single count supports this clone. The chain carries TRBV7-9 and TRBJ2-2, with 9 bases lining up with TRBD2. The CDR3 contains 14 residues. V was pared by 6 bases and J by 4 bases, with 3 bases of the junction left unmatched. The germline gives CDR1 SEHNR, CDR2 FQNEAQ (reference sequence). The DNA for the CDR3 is TGTGCCAGCAGGAGCGGGGGGCGCACCGGGGAGCTGTTTTTT. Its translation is CASRSGGRTGELFF.

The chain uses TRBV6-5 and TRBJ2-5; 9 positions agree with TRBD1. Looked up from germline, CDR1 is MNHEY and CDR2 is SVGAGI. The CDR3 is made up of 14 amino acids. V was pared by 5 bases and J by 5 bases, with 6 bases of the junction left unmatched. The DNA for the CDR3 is TGTGCCAGCAGTAATACAGGGGGCGGGGAGACCCAGTACTTC. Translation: CASSNTGGGETQYF.

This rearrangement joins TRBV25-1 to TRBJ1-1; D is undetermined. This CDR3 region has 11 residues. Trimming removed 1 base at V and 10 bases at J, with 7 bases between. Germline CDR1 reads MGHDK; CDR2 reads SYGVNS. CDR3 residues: CASSESRRAFF. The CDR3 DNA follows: TGTGCCAGCAGTGAATCGCGAAGAGCTTTCTTT.

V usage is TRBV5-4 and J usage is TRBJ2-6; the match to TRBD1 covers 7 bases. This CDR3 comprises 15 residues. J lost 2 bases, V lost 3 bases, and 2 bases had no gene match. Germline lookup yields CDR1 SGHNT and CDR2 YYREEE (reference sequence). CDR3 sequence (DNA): TGTGCCAGCAGCTCTGACAGGGCTGGGGCCAACGTCCTGACTTTC. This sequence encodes CASSSDRAGANVLTF.

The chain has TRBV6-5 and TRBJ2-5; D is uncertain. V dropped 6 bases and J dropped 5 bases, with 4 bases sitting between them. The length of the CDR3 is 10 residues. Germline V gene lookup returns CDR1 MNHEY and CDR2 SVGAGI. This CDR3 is CASREETQYF. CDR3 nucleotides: TGTGCCAGCAGAGAGGAGACCCAGTACTTC.

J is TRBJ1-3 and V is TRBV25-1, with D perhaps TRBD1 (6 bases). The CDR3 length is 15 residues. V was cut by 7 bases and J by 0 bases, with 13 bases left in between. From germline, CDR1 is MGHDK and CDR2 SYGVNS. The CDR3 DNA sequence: TGTGCCAGCACCCCCACAGGGATCTCTGGAAACACCATATATTTT. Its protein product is CASTPTGISGNTIYF.

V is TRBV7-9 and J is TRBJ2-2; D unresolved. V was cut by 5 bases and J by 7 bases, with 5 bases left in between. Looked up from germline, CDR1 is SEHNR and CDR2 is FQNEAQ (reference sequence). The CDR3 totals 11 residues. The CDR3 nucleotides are TGTGCCAGCAGCCAAAACGGGGAGCTGTTTTTT. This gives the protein CASSQNGELFF.

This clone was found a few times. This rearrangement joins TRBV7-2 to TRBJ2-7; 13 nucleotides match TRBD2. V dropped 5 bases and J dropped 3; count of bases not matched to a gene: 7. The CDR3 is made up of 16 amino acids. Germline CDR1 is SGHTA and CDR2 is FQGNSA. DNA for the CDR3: TGTGCCAGCAGCCTACTAGCGGGGGGGAACGGCTACGAGCAGTACTTC. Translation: CASSLLAGGNGYEQYF.

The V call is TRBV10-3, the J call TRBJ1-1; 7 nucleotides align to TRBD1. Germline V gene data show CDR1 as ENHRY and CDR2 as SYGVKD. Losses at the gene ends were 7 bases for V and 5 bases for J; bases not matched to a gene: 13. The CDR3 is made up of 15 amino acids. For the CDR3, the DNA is TGTGCCATCAACGCCCGTACAGGGGATTGGACTGAAGCTTTCTTT. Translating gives CAINARTGDWTEAFF.

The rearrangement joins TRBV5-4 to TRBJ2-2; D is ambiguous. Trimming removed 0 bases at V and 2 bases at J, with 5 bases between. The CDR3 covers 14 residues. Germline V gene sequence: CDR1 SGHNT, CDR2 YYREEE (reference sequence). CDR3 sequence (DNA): TGTGCCAGCAGCTTGGGAGGAAACACCGGGGAGCTGTTTTTT. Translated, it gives CASSLGGNTGELFF.

The DNA for the CDR3 is TGTGCCAGCGCTCAGGGACTGAGAAACATTCAGTACTTC. This translates into CASAQGLRNIQYF. J is TRBJ2-4 and V is TRBV7-8, with D possibly being TRBD2 (6 bases). In germline, CDR1 is SGHVS, CDR2 FQNEAQ. Trimming left V 8 bases short and J 6 bases short, with 14 bases between. The CDR3 has 13 amino acids.

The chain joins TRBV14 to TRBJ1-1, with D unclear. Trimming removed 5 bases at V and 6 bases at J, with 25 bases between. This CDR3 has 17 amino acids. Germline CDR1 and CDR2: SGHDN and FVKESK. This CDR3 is CASSFLPLGSGYSEAFF. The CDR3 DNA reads TGTGCCAGCAGCTTCCTCCCCTTAGGCAGCGGTTACTCTGAAGCTTTCTTT.

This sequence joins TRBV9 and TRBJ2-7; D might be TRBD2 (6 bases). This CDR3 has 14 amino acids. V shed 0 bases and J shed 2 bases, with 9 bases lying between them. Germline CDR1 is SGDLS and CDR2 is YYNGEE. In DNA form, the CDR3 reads TGTGCCAGCAGCGTAGATCCGGGGGCCTACGAGCAGTACTTC. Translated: CASSVDPGAYEQYF.

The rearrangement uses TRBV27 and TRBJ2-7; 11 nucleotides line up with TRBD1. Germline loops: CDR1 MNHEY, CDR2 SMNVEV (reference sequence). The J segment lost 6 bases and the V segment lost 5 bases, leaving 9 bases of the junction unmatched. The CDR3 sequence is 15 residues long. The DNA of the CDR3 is TGTGCCAGCAGTCCGGGGTCCGGGACAGGGGGCGAGCAGTACTTC. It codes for CASSPGSGTGGEQYF.

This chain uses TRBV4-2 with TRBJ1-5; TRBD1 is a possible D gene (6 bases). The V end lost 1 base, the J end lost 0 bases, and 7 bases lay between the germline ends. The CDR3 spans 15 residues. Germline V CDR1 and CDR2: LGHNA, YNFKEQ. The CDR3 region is CASSQATGSNQPQHF. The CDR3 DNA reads TGTGCCAGCAGCCAAGCGACAGGTAGCAATCAGCCCCAGCATTTT.

CDR3 bases: TGTGCCAGCAGTCGGACAGGGAATTCACCCCTCCACTTT. It is translated as CASSRTGNSPLHF. The chain is built from TRBV12-3 or TRBV12-4 and TRBJ1-6, with 8 bases identical to TRBD1. The CDR3 loop spans 13 amino acids. The junction had 1 base not matched to a gene; V was cut back by 5 bases and J by 7 bases.

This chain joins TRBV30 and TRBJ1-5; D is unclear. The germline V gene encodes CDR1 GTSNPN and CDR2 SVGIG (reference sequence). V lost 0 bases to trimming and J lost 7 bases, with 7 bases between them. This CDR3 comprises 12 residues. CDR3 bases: TGTGCCTGGAGTGTAGCGGGGCAGCCCCAGCATTTT. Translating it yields CAWSVAGQPQHF.

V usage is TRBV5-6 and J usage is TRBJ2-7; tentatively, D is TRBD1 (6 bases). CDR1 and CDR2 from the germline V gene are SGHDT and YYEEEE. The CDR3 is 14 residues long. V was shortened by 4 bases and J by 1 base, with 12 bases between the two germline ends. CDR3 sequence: CASSATGLSYEQYF. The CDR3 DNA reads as TGTGCCAGCAGCGCCACAGGGTTATCCTACGAGCAGTACTTC.

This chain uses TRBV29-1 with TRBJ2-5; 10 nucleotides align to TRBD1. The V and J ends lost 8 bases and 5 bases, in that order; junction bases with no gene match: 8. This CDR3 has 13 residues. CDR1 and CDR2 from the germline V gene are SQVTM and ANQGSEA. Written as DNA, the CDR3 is TGCAGCTGCGACAGGGGGCGAGGTGAGACCCAGTACTTC. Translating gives CSCDRGRGETQYF.

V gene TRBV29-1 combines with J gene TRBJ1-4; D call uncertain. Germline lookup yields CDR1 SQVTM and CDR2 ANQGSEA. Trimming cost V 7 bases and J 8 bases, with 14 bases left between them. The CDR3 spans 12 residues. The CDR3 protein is CSAAQDREKLFF. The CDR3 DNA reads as TGCAGCGCCGCCCAGGATAGGGAAAAACTGTTTTTT. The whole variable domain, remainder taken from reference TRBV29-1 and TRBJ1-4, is SAVISQKPSRDICQRGTSLTIQCQVDSQVTMMFWYRQQPGQSLTLIATANQGSEATYESGFVIDKFPISRPNLTFSTLTVSNMSPEDSSIYLCSAAQDREKLFFGSGTQLSVL.

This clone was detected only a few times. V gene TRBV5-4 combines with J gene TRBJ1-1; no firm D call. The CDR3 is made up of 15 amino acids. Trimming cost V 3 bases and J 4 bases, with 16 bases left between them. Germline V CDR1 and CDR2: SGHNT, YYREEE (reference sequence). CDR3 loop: CASSSPGDRRTEAFF. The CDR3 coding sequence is TGTGCCAGCAGCTCCCCGGGTGACCGTCGCACTGAAGCTTTCTTT.

The CDR3 here is CASSLFGSTAGTGGFEQFF. DNA for the CDR3: TGTGCCAGCAGCTTGTTCGGCTCCACGGCCGGGACAGGGGGCTTTGAGCAGTTCTTC. The genes are TRBV5-6 and TRBJ2-1, with TRBD1 identical over 12 bases. Trimming removed 1 base from V and 9 bases from J; junction bases left unmatched: 17. CDR3 length: 19 amino acids. CDR1 is SGHDT and CDR2 is YYEEEE in the germline V gene.

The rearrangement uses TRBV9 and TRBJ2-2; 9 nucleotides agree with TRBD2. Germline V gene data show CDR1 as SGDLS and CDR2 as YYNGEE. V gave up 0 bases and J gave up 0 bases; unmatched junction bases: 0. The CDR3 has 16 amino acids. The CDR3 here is CASSVGLAANTGELFF. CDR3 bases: TGTGCCAGCAGCGTAGGACTAGCGGCGAACACCGGGGAGCTGTTTTTT.